Listed here are 9 T cell receptor beta chains from one sample, sequenced in a study of CXCR3-negative and CXCR3-positive naive CD8 T cells. Libraries of TRB cDNA were made by 5' RACE and carried UMIs. With the 5' RACE reads reprocessed, TCRdb shows one record per CDR3 protein and no DNA. The table lists 40,000 to 45,000 distinct CDR3 sequences. The sequenced sample was naive CXCR3- CD8+ T cells from blood. Subset indicated: CD45RO-CCR7+CD27+CD95- naive CD8+ T cells lacking CXCR3 (TNR3-). The receptor set was obtained from a human donor in good health. Some clones in this sample may be carry-over from other donors' samples.

The CDR3 loop reads CASSLGSSDTQYF. V gene TRBV7-3 combines with J gene TRBJ2-3. CDR1 and CDR2 (germline): SGHTA, FQGTGA. This CDR3 region has 13 residues.

The V call is TRBV20-1, the J call TRBJ1-1. The CDR3 is 12 amino acids. CDR1 DFQATT and CDR2 SNEGSKA come from the germline V gene (reference sequence). This chain's CDR3 is CSARELDTEAFF.

V and J are TRBV21-1 and TRBJ2-3; TCRdb returns TRBD1, unconfirmable since there is no DNA. TRBV21-1 is a documented pseudogene. This CDR3 region has 17 residues. CDR3 loop: CASSPSRDTTSTDTQYF.

This chain links TRBV10-3 with TRBJ1-1. The length of the CDR3 is 15 residues. Germline V CDR1 and CDR2: ENHRY, SYGVKD. The CDR3: CAISELGGTYTEAFF.

The chain is built from TRBV16 and TRBJ1-2; TCRdb reports TRBD1, a call that lacks DNA to check it against. CDR3 size: 14 residues. CDR1 KGHSY and CDR2 FQNENV come from the germline V gene. The CDR3 protein is CASSHGTVNYGYTF. The whole variable domain, filled in from reference TRBV16 and TRBJ1-2, reads GEEVAQTPKHLVRGEGQKAKLYCAPIKGHSYVFWYQQVLKNEFKFLISFQNENVFDETGMPKERFSAKCLPNSPCSLEIQATKLEDSAVYFCASSHGTVNYGYTFGSGTRLTVV.

The rearrangement joins TRBV20-1 to TRBJ2-1. This CDR3 has 16 residues. The germline gives CDR1 DFQATT, CDR2 SNEGSKA (reference sequence). The CDR3: CSARDTGLNSYNEQFF.

The genes are TRBV7-3 and TRBJ2-1; lacking DNA, the TRBD1 call made by TCRdb goes unchecked. The CDR3 consists of 15 residues. Germline V lookup: CDR1 SGHTA, CDR2 FQGTGA. This CDR3 is CASSLDLGGYNEQFF.

The V call is TRBV6-5, the J call TRBJ1-1. The CDR3 is 14 amino acids. Germline-derived CDR1 and CDR2 are MNHEY and SVGAGI. The CDR3 reads CASSYSSANTEAFF.

The genes are TRBV4-2 and TRBJ1-1. The CDR3 length is 16 residues. Germline loops: CDR1 LGHNA, CDR2 YNFKEQ. This chain's CDR3 is CASSQERAGLNTEAFF.